This T cell receptor beta chain was sequenced for a study of PD-L1 blockade in urothelial cancer (dated by TCRdb to 2016 to 2017). Notes on the research overall: All patients started therapy in the mid-2010s and received atezolizumab 1,200 mg intravenously every 3 weeks. About 90% of the roughly 29 patients were males with bladder-origin urothelial cancer, and about 60% of the roughly 29 reported a prior smoking history. Patients had an ECOG performance status of 0 or 1 and had received between 0 and 3 prior chemotherapy regimens. Blood samples were analyzed at two time points: 3 weeks after treatment start (second dose) and 6 weeks after treatment start. Blood samples yielded a median of 141,255 T cells and more than 75,000 unique TCRs, with median clonality around 0.084. An exploratory multi-omic analysis was conducted of the somatic, immune and clinical correlates of response to PD-L1 blockade with atezolizumab in urothelial cancer. Pretreatment tumor samples, along with matched peripheral blood serially collected before and after atezolizumab treatment, were subjected to TCR sequencing. Progression-free survival longer than 6 months counted as durable clinical benefit, and TCR features were additionally tested against both progression-free and overall survival. Whole exome sequencing and RNA sequencing of pretreatment tumors were performed alongside TCR sequencing in the same patients. Under ten patients reached durable clinical benefit, while about 20 patients did not. Pretreatment blood TCR-seq was available for under 35 patients, at least one posttreatment blood collection was obtained for about 24 patients, and tumor TCR-seq was available for about 24 patients. The paper's findings and limits, for the study overall: Small sample size (n ≈ 29) and many exploratory analyses mean the results are intended to be hypothesis-generating. A pretreatment peripheral blood TCR clonality below the median was linked to improved progression-free and overall survival. Patients with durable benefit showed greater expansion of tumor-associated TCR clones in peripheral blood 3 weeks after starting treatment (n of about 20, p = 0.022).

Counted from cysteine to phenylalanine, this CDR3 has 15 amino acids. Here the CDR3 DNA is all that survives: 45 bases in frame from base 1. The germline V gene yields SGHTA for CDR1 and FQGNSA for CDR2. The germline V end is reduced by 3 bases and the J end by 5 bases; junction bases left unmatched: 4. Concerning this clone: Its antigen has not been determined. Per-nucleotide qualities are absent, and no much larger clonotype sits a single base away.

A cohort of more than 25 patients with locally advanced or metastatic urothelial carcinoma, treated at Memorial Sloan Kettering on a trial protocol, was included. Peripheral blood mononuclear cells were collected from each patient pretreatment and during treatment, giving between 1 and 8 total time points per patient. The Qiagen DNeasy Blood extraction kit was used to purify genomic DNA from total PBMCs and tumor samples. Collected pretreatment and during treatment, PBMCs were isolated and stored as previously described. Synthetic TCR analog templates were spiked into each PCR to estimate absolute template abundance from read counts. TCRbeta CDR3 regions were amplified from genomic DNA with bias-controlled V and J gene primers using the immunoSEQ assay. Sequencing of rearranged TCRbeta segments was performed at approximately 20X coverage. The paper's processing steps were these. Sequencing errors were corrected by clustering, and CDR3s were annotated against IMGT so that V, D and J genes could be assigned. Downstream analyses used only productive TCRbeta rearrangements and left out out-of-frame or stop-codon sequences. Clonality was calculated as one minus the Shannon entropy normalized by the log of the number of unique productive sequences. Clones differing between time points or between blood and tumor were identified using Fisher's exact test with Benjamini-Hochberg correction, with an adjusted p below 0.01 applied as the threshold. The immuneACCESS repertoire file appears here via TCRdb, limited to in-frame rearrangements. These files lack a portion of the clones; in checked studies, under half of the deficit traces to unresolved V genes, and the cause of the others is not known. That table furnishes V, J and clone size, whereas the DNA furnished D and trimming. The table for this sample lists tens of thousands of clones; around 84% of them were counted only once. Of the sample, approximately 2.9% is held by the ten largest clones.

Recombination linked TRBV7-2 to TRBJ1-6; 7 of the junction bases match TRBD1. The source is a man aged 45-65 years with urothelial cancer. The sample was PBMCs, taken around atezolizumab (anti-PD-L1) treatment. The CDR3 has the sequence CASSFSGGDNSPLHF. The nucleotides read TGTGCCAGCAGCTTTTCAGGGGGAGATAATTCACCCCTCCACTTT.